The source of this TCR beta chain is a study of blood T cell repertoires in COVID-19. V gave up 6 bases and J gave up 0 bases; unmatched junction bases: 8. CDR3 length: 18 amino acids. CDR1 LNHDA and CDR2 SQIVND come from the germline V gene (reference sequence). A few counts support this clone. Profiled with immunoSEQ multiplex PCR; TCRdb holds only in-frame clones, not every one. The sample has under 95,000 clones, approximately 85% seen once. The specimen was peripheral blood. The chain employs TRBV19 and TRBJ2-3, with 14 bases lining up with TRBD2. The sequence was collected from a man aged 45 to 65 with COVID-19, enrolled during active disease. This chain's CDR3 is CASSIGLAGGTSTDTQYF. CDR3 bases: TGTGCCAGTAGCATCGGACTAGCGGGAGGTACTAGCACAGATACGCAGTATTTT.